At least ten counts were recorded for the clone carrying this T cell receptor beta chain. These data belong to a study of kidney transplant recipient with SARS-CoV-2 infection. CDR1 and CDR2 from the germline V gene are MNHGY and SVAAGI. V was trimmed by 4 bases and J by 4 bases, leaving 22 bases between them. CDR3 size: 17 residues. MiXCR was run by TCRdb on the reads, yielding one entry per CDR3 protein. The sample records approximately 240,000 distinct CDR3 sequences, under 30% being singletons. The source of this sequence is a male patient between 25 and 39 years old who had COVID-19 and was a kidney transplant recipient. These T cells may partly come from the graft donor. The J gene is TRBJ1-2, the V gene TRBV6-9, with unresolved D. This specimen was a blood sample, taken at baseline and around day 110 from a kidney transplant recipient. CDR3 protein: CASSLSEPYGKTYGYTF. DNA for the CDR3: TGTGCCAGCAGTTTAAGTGAGCCTTACGGAAAGACCTATGGCTACACCTTC.